A selection of T cell receptor beta chains follows, all from one sample in a study of response to subunit inactivated influenza vaccine. One entry per CDR3 protein, called by TCRdb with MiXCR from the RT-PCR reads. The sample holds a few hundred thousand distinct CDR3 sequences, around 15% seen once. Material: PBMCs from blood, obtained roughly 12 days after vaccination. Receptor source: a man aged 50 or older who received an inactivated influenza vaccine. The conserved cysteine and the conserved F or W are not part of the CDR3 here. A D gene is named only where the DNA matches it firmly.

TRBJ2-7	TRBV20-1	-	SAPRGALYEQY
TRBJ2-5	TRBV10-3	TRBD2	AIRGLAGAETQY
TRBJ2-5	TRBV4-3	TRBD2	ASSQAKGLAGETQY
TRBJ2-3	TRBV12-3/TRBV12-4	-	ASSFWGGSTDTQY
TRBJ2-2	TRBV6-2/TRBV6-3	TRBD2	ASKLAGAPNTGELF
TRBJ1-3	TRBV2	-	ASSGQAGNTIY
TRBJ2-7	TRBV12-3/TRBV12-4	TRBD1	ASSSQGVLYEQY
TRBJ2-5	TRBV28	TRBD2	ASSLLAVEQETQY
TRBJ1-2	TRBV18	TRBD1	ASSPSAGGDYGYT
TRBJ2-2	TRBV7-9	-	ASIPRRGLDTGELF
TRBJ2-7	TRBV6-2/TRBV6-3	TRBD2	ASSWGLAWLFDYEQY
TRBJ2-7	TRBV29-1	-	SARSGLDYEQY
TRBJ2-4	TRBV7-9	-	ASSLAVQNIQY
TRBJ2-7	TRBV19	-	ASSPGPASTYEQY
TRBJ2-5	TRBV2	-	ASRTWETQY
TRBJ2-2	TRBV7-6	-	ASRNTGKNTGELF
TRBJ2-7	TRBV4-1	-	ASSPQQGYEQY
TRBJ2-5	TRBV30	-	ACFRPGAQETQY
TRBJ2-5	TRBV14	-	ASSQGGRAKLETQY
TRBJ2-1	TRBV12-3/TRBV12-4	-	ASSRSGTLVRYEQF
TRBJ2-7	TRBV27	TRBD2	ASSLSGRFYEQY
TRBJ1-1	TRBV6-2/TRBV6-3	-	ASSYNPQGGGAEAF
TRBJ2-1	TRBV4-3	-	ASSQDSRSEQF
TRBJ2-5	TRBV10-3	TRBD1	AISPVATGDKTQY
TRBJ1-5	TRBV24-1	TRBD1	ATSEGQLNQPQH
TRBJ2-2	TRBV30	-	AWSLGKGELF
TRBJ1-5	TRBV10-3	-	AISEFLSQLNQPQH
TRBJ2-5	TRBV3-1	-	ASSDSGKQETQY
TRBJ2-1	TRBV18	TRBD2	ASSRGSNNEQF
TRBJ2-3	TRBV5-6	-	ASSSRPGHRTDTQY
TRBJ2-3	TRBV7-3	-	ASSTRALSTDTQY
TRBJ2-1	TRBV20-1	-	SAPLGNEQF
TRBJ1-2	TRBV20-1	-	SARESVGYT
TRBJ2-3	TRBV20-1	-	SGGRGTDTQY
TRBJ1-4	TRBV7-2	TRBD1	ASSHTGTANEKLF
TRBJ2-3	TRBV5-5	-	ASSRLQGGGTQY
TRBJ2-1	TRBV7-8	-	ASSLVGQGHEQF
TRBJ2-2	TRBV12-3/TRBV12-4	TRBD1	ASRPGQGGPGELF
TRBJ1-4	TRBV5-1	TRBD1	ASSLQGQPNEKLF
TRBJ2-5	TRBV11-2	-	ASSLVLGETQY
TRBJ1-3	TRBV3-1	-	ASSFTGPGNTIY